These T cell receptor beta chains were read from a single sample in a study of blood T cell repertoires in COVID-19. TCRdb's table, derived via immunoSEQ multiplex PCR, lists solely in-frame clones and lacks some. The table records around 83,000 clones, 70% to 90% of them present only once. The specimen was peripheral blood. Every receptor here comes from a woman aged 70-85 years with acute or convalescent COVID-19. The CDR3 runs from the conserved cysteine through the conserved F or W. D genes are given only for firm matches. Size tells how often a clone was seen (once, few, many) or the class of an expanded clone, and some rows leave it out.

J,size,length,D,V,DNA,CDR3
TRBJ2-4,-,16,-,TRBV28,TGTGCCAGCAGTTCCGCTTCGACAGTAGCCAAAAACATTCAGTACTTC,CASSSASTVAKNIQYF
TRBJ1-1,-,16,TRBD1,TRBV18,TGTGCCAGCTCACCGACCTTTGGACAGGGGAACACTGAAGCTTTCTTT,CASSPTFGQGNTEAFF
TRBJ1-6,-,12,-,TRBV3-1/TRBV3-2,TGTGCCAGCAGCCATTACCGGACTTTCTATTTCTTT,CASSHYRTFYFF
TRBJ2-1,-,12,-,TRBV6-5,TGTGCCAGCAGTTACTCAGCCACCCGGCAGTTCTTC,CASSYSATRQFF
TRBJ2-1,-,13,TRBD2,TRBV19,TGTGCCAGTAGTATGGCGGGAGAACTTGAGCAGTTCTTC,CASSMAGELEQFF
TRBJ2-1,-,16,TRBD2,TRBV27,TGTGCCAGCAACCTAAGGGGGACTAGCGGGGCAAATGAGCAGTTCTTC,CASNLRGTSGANEQFF
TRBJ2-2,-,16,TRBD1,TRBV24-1,TGTGCCACCAGTGATTTGGGACAGGGGTGGACCGGGGAGCTGTTTTTT,CATSDLGQGWTGELFF
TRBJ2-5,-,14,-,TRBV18,TGTGCCAGAAATAACAGGGAAGGCCAAGAGACCCAGTACTTC,CARNNREGQETQYF
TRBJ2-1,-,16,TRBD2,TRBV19,TGTGCCAGTAGTATAGACGGGAGGGCCTCTAGTGGTGAGCAGTTCTTC,CASSIDGRASSGEQFF
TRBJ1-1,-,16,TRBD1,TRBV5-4,TGTGCCAGCAGCTCCCGACAGGGGGCGGTGGGCACTGAAGCTTTCTTT,CASSSRQGAVGTEAFF
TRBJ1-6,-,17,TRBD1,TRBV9,TGTGCCAGCAGCGTAGCTTCGGACAGGGGGCGTAATTCACCCCTCCACTTT,CASSVASDRGRNSPLHF
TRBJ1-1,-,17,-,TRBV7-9,TGTGCCAGCAGCTTAGAGGGTGGGACACACTCAAACACTGAAGCTTTCTTT,CASSLEGGTHSNTEAFF
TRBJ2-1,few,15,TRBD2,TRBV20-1,TGCAGTGCTAGTATAAGCGGGAGAGATCTCCATGAGCAGTTCTTC,CSASISGRDLHEQFF
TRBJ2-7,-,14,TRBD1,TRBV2,TGTGCCAGCACGATGGAACCACTCGCGGGACAGGGCTACTTC,CASTMEPLAGQGYF
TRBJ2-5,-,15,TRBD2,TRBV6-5,TGTGCCAGCAGTTACGTAGCGGGATCGAAAGAGACCCAGTACTTC,CASSYVAGSKETQYF
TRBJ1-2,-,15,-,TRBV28,TGTGCCAGCAGTGTGGGGCCCTGGGAAGATAGAGGCTACACCTTC,CASSVGPWEDRGYTF
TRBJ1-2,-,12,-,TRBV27,TGTGCCAGCAGTTTCAGGGGTGATGGCTACACCTTC,CASSFRGDGYTF
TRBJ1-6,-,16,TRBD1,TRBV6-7,TGTGCCAGCTCTCTGGAGATAGGACAGGAAAATTCACCCCTCCACTTT,CASSLEIGQENSPLHF
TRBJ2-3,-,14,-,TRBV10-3,TGTGCCATCAGTGAGCGGACTAATGGAGATACGCAGTATTTT,CAISERTNGDTQYF
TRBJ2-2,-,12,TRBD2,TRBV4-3,TGCGCCAGCGGGGGGGGCACCGGGGAGCTGTTTTTT,CASGGGTGELFF
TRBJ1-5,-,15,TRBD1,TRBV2,TGTGCCAGCAGTCGACAGGGGGCTATTAGGCAGCCCCAGCATTTT,CASSRQGAIRQPQHF
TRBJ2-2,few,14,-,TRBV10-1,TGCGCCAGCAGACTATCACAGGGAACCGGGGAGCTGTTTTTT,CASRLSQGTGELFF
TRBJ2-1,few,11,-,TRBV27,TGTGCCAGCACTTCGGGTCTTGAGCAGTTCTTC,CASTSGLEQFF
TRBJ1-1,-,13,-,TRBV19,TGTGCCAGTAGTGTTCGGAGGAACACTGAAGCTTTCTTT,CASSVRRNTEAFF
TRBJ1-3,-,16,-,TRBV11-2,TGTGCCAGCAGCTTAGCTCGGGGACTCTATGGAAACACCATATATTTT,CASSLARGLYGNTIYF
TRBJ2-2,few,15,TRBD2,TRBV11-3,TGTGCCAGCAGTTCGCGCGGGGGTGAGACCGGGGAGCTGTTTTTT,CASSSRGGETGELFF
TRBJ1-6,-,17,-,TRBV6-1,TGTGCCAGCAGTGAAAAGGGGGGGAGGGCACCATATTCACCCCTCCACTTT,CASSEKGGRAPYSPLHF
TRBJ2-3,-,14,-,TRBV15,TGTGCCACCAAGGGGCCCGAACCCACAGATACGCAGTATTTT,CATKGPEPTDTQYF
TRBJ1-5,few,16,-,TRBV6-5,TGTGCCAGCAGTTCAGCCCGGGAACTCCGGAATCAGCCCCAGCATTTT,CASSSARELRNQPQHF
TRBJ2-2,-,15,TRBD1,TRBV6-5,TGTGCCAGCAAAACACAGGGGGCAAGGACCGGGGAGCTGTTTTTT,CASKTQGARTGELFF
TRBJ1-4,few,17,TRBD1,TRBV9,TGTGCCAGCAGCGCACAACGAACGACAGGGACGCCCGGGCAACTGTTTTTT,CASSAQRTTGTPGQLFF
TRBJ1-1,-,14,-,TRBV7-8,TGTGCCAGCAGCTTAGTAGGGGGGGACACTGAAGCTTTCTTT,CASSLVGGDTEAFF
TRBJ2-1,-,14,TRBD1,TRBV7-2,TGTGCCAGCAGCAAGGACAGGGGATTCGATGAGCAGTTCTTC,CASSKDRGFDEQFF
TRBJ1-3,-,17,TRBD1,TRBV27,TGTGCCAGCAGTTTCCGACGTCTGGACAGGGGAGGAAACACCATATATTTT,CASSFRRLDRGGNTIYF
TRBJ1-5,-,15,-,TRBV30,TGTGCCTGGAGCCGCTCGACAGGTAGCAATCAGCCCCAGCATTTT,CAWSRSTGSNQPQHF
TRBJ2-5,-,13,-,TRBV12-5,TGTGCTAGTGGTTTTCCCCTCGGAGAGACCCAGTACTTC,CASGFPLGETQYF
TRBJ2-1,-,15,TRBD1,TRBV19,TGTGCCAGTACCCTGGGACAGGGCTCCTACAATGAGCAGTTCTTC,CASTLGQGSYNEQFF
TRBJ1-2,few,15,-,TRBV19,TGTGCCAGTAGTATCGGGAACAGGGTTAGCTATGGCTACACCTTC,CASSIGNRVSYGYTF
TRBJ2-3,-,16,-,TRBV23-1,TGCGCCAGCAGTCCCCCGGGTGGGTCGAGCACAGATACGCAGTATTTT,CASSPPGGSSTDTQYF
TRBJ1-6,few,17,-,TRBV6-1,TGTGCCAGCAGTGAAGATGATTATAGCTCCTATAATTCACCCCTCCACTTT,CASSEDDYSSYNSPLHF
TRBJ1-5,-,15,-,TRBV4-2,TGTGCCAGCAGCCAAGGAGGAGGGTTCAATCAGCCCCAGCATTTT,CASSQGGGFNQPQHF
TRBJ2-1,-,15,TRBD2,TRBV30,TGTGCCTGGAGTGTGGGTAGCGGGGGACACAATGAGCAGTTCTTC,CAWSVGSGGHNEQFF
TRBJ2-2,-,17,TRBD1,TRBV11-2,TGTGCCAGCAGCTCTCCACCCGGGACAGCGAACACCGGGGAGCTGTTTTTT,CASSSPPGTANTGELFF
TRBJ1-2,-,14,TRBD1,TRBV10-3,TGTGCCATCAGTGACCTCGGACAGGACTATGGCTACACCTTC,CAISDLGQDYGYTF
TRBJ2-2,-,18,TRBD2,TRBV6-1,TGTGCCAGCAGTGACCTACTAGCGGGAGGGCCGACCACCGGGGAGCTGTTTTTT,CASSDLLAGGPTTGELFF
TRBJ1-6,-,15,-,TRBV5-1,TGCGCCAGCAGCTTAGAGAGCTCCTATAATTCACCCCTCCACTTT,CASSLESSYNSPLHF
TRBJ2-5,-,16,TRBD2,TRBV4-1,TGCGCCAGCAGCCAAGTTAGAGCGGGGGGGCAGGAGACCCAGTACTTC,CASSQVRAGGQETQYF
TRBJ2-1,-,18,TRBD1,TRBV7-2,TGTGCCAGCAGCTTAGAAAGCGAGAGACAGGGGGTGGCCAATGAGCAGTTCTTC,CASSLESERQGVANEQFF
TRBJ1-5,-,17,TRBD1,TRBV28,TGTGCCAGCAGACATGGGACAGGGGGCCTGGACAATCAGCCCCAGCATTTT,CASRHGTGGLDNQPQHF
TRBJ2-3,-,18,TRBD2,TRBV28,TGTGCCAGCAGTTTAACTAGCGGGGGGACTCCTCGCACAGATACGCAGTATTTT,CASSLTSGGTPRTDTQYF
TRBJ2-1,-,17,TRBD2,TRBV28,TGTGCCAGCAGTTTATCCCTAGCGGGACAACCTACAAATGAGCAGTTCTTC,CASSLSLAGQPTNEQFF
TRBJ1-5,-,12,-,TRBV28,TGTGCCACCAGACAGGTTAATCAGCCCCAGCATTTT,CATRQVNQPQHF
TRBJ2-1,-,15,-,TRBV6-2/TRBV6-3,TGTGCCAGCAGCCTGGCTAGCGACCCGTACAATGAGCAGTTCTTC,CASSLASDPYNEQFF
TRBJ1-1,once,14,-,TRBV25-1,TGTGCCAGCAGTGCTGACAGGAGGAACACTGAAGCTTTCTTT,CASSADRRNTEAFF
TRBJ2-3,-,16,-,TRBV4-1,TGCGCCAGCAGCCTAAGAGTTGGTACTAGCAGTGATACGCAGTATTTT,CASSLRVGTSSDTQYF
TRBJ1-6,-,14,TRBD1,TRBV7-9,TGTGCCAGCAGCCGCGGACAGGATAATTCACCCCTCCACTTT,CASSRGQDNSPLHF
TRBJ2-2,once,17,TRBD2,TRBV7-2,TGTGCCAGCAGCCCACCCGGGACTAGCGGGCCAGGCGGGGAGCTGTTTTTT,CASSPPGTSGPGGELFF
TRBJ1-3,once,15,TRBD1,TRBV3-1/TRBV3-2,TGTGCCAGCAGCTCGCGGACAGGCTCTGGAAACACCATATATTTT,CASSSRTGSGNTIYF
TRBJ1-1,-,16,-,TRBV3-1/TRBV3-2,TGTGCCAGCAGCACTACCCTGGACAGCATGAACACTGAAGCTTTCTTT,CASSTTLDSMNTEAFF